The 18 T cell receptor beta chains below were found in one sample sequenced in a study of shared clonotypes between healthy human individuals. Profiled with immunoSEQ multiplex PCR; TCRdb holds only in-frame clones, not every one. The table has roughly 1 million clones, about 77% seen once; the top ten hold approximately 1.5%. Sequenced material: memory CD4+ T cells sorted from blood. As for subset: CD45RA-negative fraction. The receptors were sampled from a man aged 18-30 years in good health.

The chain combines TRBV5-6 with TRBJ1-2; D unclear. CDR1 is SGHDT, CDR2 YYEEEE, per germline. Trimming cost V 5 bases and J 8 bases, with 13 bases left between them. The CDR3 totals 12 residues. In nucleotides, the CDR3 is TGTGCCAGCAGTTTGCAGAGGCGGGGCTACACCTTC. Protein product: CASSLQRRGYTF.

The chain couples TRBV2 to TRBJ1-6; D uncertain. Germline loops: CDR1 SNHLY, CDR2 FYNNEI. The CDR3 sequence is 14 residues long. V was shortened by 4 bases and J by 9 bases, with 13 bases between the two germline ends. This CDR3 is CASSVDPEGSPLHF. The CDR3 region has the DNA TGTGCCAGCAGTGTGGACCCTGAGGGTTCACCCCTCCACTTT.

V gene TRBV5-1 combines with J gene TRBJ2-1; D uncertain. V lost 0 bases, J lost 2 bases, and 9 bases lay in between. From germline, CDR1 is SGHRS and CDR2 YFSETQ. The CDR3 runs 15 residues. The DNA for the CDR3 is TGCGCCAGCAGCTTGGTTACGGGTACCTACAATGAGCAGTTCTTC. Its protein is CASSLVTGTYNEQFF.

This clone has more than one count but fewer than ten. V usage is TRBV11-2 and J usage is TRBJ2-3; the D gene is possibly TRBD1 (5 bases). From germline, CDR1 is SGHAT and CDR2 FQNNGV. There are 14 residues in the CDR3. V was shortened by 5 bases and J by 4 bases, with 13 bases between the two germline ends. As DNA, the CDR3 is TGTGCCAGCAGCGCCCAGGGTCAGGCAGATACGCAGTATTTT. This encodes CASSAQGQADTQYF.

The genes are TRBV5-5 and TRBJ2-5, with D perhaps TRBD1 (5 bases). V lost 4 bases and J 3 bases, leaving 22 bases between the germline ends. The germline gives CDR1 SGHKS, CDR2 YYEKEE (reference sequence). The CDR3 has 17 amino acids. DNA for the CDR3: TGTGCCAGCAGCCGTCAACCAGGGTCTCCACAGGAAGAGACCCAGTACTTC. This sequence encodes CASSRQPGSPQEETQYF.

About this clone itself: The identical CDR3 is also encoded by other nucleotide sequences in the sample. The chain links TRBV18 to TRBJ2-3; no clear D gene. Germline V CDR1 and CDR2: KGHSH, LQKENI. Trimming pared 3 bases from V and 3 bases from J, leaving 4 bases between. The CDR3 totals 12 residues. This CDR3 is CASSPDTDTQYF. CDR3 DNA: TGTGCCAGCTCACCCGATACAGATACGCAGTATTTT.

The V gene is TRBV7-2, the J gene TRBJ2-1; TRBD2 matches 12 bases. The CDR3 has 18 amino acids. With V trimmed by 5 bases and J by 4 bases, 12 bases remained unmatched. Germline CDR1 SGHTA, CDR2 FQGNSA. The CDR3 DNA follows: TGTGCCAGCAGCCCAAAATTTACTAGCGGGGGGCCGTACAATGAGCAGTTCTTC. Its translation is CASSPKFTSGGPYNEQFF.

This clone was detected once. This chain links TRBV4-1 with TRBJ2-3; 10 bases align to TRBD2. CDR1 and CDR2 (germline): MGHRA, YSYEKL. CDR3 length equals 15 residues. The V segment lost 1 base and the J segment 4 bases; nucleotides outside the gene matches: 2. CDR3 coding DNA: TGCGCCAGCAGCCAAGTCAGCGGGGGGGCAGATACGCAGTATTTT. It codes for CASSQVSGGADTQYF.

Concerning this clone itself: In the same sample, other DNA sequences code for this CDR3. This chain joins TRBV18 and TRBJ2-2; unclear D gene. Deletions cut 0 bases from V and 0 bases from J, with 2 bases between. Looked up from germline, CDR1 is KGHSH and CDR2 is LQKENI. The length of the CDR3 is 14 residues. In DNA form, the CDR3 reads TGTGCCAGCTCACCACCTTCGAACACCGGGGAGCTGTTTTTT. The encoded protein is CASSPPSNTGELFF.

In its sample, this clone was seen a few times. This chain uses TRBV7-9 with TRBJ1-1; D might be TRBD1 (6 bases). The germline V and J ends were trimmed by 5 bases and 9 bases, with 25 bases remaining between them. The CDR3 contains 16 residues. Germline V gives CDR1 SEHNR, CDR2 FQNEAQ (reference sequence). CDR3 sequence reads: CASSHWTGTPTLKAFF. In DNA form, the CDR3 reads TGTGCCAGCAGCCACTGGACCGGGACACCTACCCTTAAAGCTTTCTTT.

The chain recombines TRBV7-8 with TRBJ1-2; tentatively, D is TRBD1 (5 bases). V dropped 0 bases and J dropped 1 base, with 9 bases sitting between them. Looked up from germline, CDR1 is SGHVS and CDR2 is FQNEAQ. CDR3 size: 15 residues. The CDR3 DNA is TGTGCCAGCAGCTTAGCTCCGGGGGTTAACTATGGCTACACCTTC. It translates to CASSLAPGVNYGYTF.

This chain links TRBV6-1 with TRBJ1-5; the D is unclear. Germline CDR1 MNHNS, CDR2 SASEGT. This CDR3 is 13 amino acids long. Deletions cut 6 bases from V and 5 bases from J, with 11 bases between. Here the CDR3 reads CASSDDIDQPQHF. The CDR3 DNA reads TGTGCCAGCAGCGATGACATTGATCAGCCCCAGCATTTT.

Of note for this clone: A junction end diverges from the germline sequence, so it may reflect a read error. The chain couples TRBV10-3 to TRBJ2-7; the D gene is possibly TRBD1 (6 bases). Germline CDR1 and CDR2: ENHRY and SYGVKD. The CDR3 has 11 residues. The CDR3 region has the DNA TGTGCCATCAGTGAGTCCCTAGGACAGAGCTTC. Translation: CAISESLGQSF.

This sequence joins TRBV21-1 and TRBJ2-1; TRBD2 was called by the table and not checked on the DNA. TRBV21-1 is designated a pseudogene. The CDR3 totals 14 residues. The CDR3 loop reads CASRKGRGGGEQFF. In DNA form, the CDR3 reads TGTGCCAGCAGAAAAGGGCGGGGCGGGGGTGAGCAGTTCTTC.

The rearrangement joins TRBV18 to TRBJ1-1; TRBD1 is a possible D gene (5 bases). The CDR3 is 14 residues long. V dropped 2 bases and J dropped 2 bases, with 9 bases sitting between them. In germline, CDR1 is KGHSH, CDR2 LQKENI. This chain's CDR3 is CASSPGAANTEAFF. CDR3 DNA sequence: TGTGCCAGCTCACCAGGGGCAGCCAACACTGAAGCTTTCTTT. The entire variable domain, with the rest obtained from reference TRBV18 and TRBJ1-1, is as follows: NAGVMQNPRHLVRRRGQEARLRCSPMKGHSHVYWYRQLPEEGLKFMVYLQKENIIDESGMPKERFSAEFPKEGPSILRIQQVVRGDSAAYFCASSPGAANTEAFFGQGTRLTVV.

This clone was seen a single time. The chain is built from TRBV5-1 and TRBJ2-1; D not resolved. The CDR3 has 13 residues. The ends were cut back, 0 bases at V and 7 bases at J, with 8 bases in the middle. Germline assignment: CDR1 SGHRS and CDR2 YFSETQ. The CDR3 sequence: CASSLATKNEQFF. In nucleotides, the CDR3 is TGCGCCAGCAGCTTGGCAACTAAAAATGAGCAGTTCTTC.

This clone appeared once. The chain employs TRBV5-6 and TRBJ2-7; 8 nucleotides align to TRBD1. V dropped 4 bases and J dropped 0; count of bases not matched to a gene: 9. CDR1 and CDR2 (germline): SGHDT, YYEEEE. This CDR3 comprises 16 residues. This chain's CDR3 is CASSLGTGRLSYEQYF. In nucleotides, the CDR3 is TGTGCCAGCAGCCTCGGGACAGGAAGACTCTCCTACGAGCAGTACTTC.

The gene calls are TRBV7-9 and TRBJ1-5; D gene uncertain. V lost 3 bases and J 10 bases, leaving 22 bases between the germline ends. CDR3 length equals 16 residues. Per germline, CDR1 SEHNR and CDR2 FQNEAQ (reference sequence). The DNA for the CDR3 is TGTGCCAGCAGCTTCTTAGACGGGGAGTGGGTCGTTCCCCAGCATTTT. Protein: CASSFLDGEWVVPQHF. Using reference TRBV7-9 and TRBJ1-5 for the parts outside the CDR3, the full variable domain is DTGVSQNPRHKITKRGQNVTFRCDPISEHNRLYWYRQTLGQGPEFLTYFQNEAQLEKSRLLSDRFSAERPKGSFSTLEIQRTEQGDSAMYLCASSFLDGEWVVPQHFGDGTRLSIL.